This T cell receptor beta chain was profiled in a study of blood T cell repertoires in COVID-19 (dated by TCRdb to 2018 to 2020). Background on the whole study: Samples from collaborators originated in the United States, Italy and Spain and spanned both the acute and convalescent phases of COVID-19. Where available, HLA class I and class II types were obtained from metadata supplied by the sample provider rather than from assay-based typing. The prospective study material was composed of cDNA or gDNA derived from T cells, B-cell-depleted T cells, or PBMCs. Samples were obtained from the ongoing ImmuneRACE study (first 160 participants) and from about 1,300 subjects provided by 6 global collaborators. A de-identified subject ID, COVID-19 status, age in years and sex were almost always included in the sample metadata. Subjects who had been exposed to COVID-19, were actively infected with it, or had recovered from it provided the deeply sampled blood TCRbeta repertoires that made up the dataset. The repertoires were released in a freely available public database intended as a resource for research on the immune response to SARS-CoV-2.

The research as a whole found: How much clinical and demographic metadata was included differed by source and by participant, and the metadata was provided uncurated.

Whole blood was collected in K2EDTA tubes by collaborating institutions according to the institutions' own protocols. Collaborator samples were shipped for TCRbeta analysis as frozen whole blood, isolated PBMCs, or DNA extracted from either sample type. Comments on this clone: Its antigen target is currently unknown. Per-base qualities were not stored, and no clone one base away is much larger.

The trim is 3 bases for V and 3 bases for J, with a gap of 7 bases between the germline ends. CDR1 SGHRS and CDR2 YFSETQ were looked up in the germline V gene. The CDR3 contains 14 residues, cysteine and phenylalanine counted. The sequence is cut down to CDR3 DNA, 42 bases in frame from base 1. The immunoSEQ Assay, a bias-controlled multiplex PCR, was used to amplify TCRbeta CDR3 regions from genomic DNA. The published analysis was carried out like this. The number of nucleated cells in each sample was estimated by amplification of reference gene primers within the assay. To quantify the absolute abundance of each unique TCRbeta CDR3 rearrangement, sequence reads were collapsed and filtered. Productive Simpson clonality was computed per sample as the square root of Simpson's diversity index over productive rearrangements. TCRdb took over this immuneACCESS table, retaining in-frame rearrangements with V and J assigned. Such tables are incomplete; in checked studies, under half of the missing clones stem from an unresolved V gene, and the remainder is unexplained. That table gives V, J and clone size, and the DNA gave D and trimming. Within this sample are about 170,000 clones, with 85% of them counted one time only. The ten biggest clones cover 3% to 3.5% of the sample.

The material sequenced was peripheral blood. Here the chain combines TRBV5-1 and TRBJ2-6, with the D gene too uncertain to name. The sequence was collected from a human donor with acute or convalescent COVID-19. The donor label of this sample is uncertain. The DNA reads TGCGCCAGCAGCTCCCGAGGTGGGGCCAACGTCCTGACTTTC. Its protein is CASSSRGGANVLTF.